The clone carrying this T cell receptor beta chain has a handful of counts. In the authors' methods: Estimation of nucleated cell counts was performed using reference gene primer amplification. Clones were sequenced by immunoSEQ multiplex PCR, and TCRdb holds only the in-frame ones, with some missing. D and trimming were read from the DNA, whereas the V and J calls and clone size are those reported in that table. This table holds some 200,000 clones, around 84% found once. These data originate in a study of blood T cell repertoires in COVID-19. Across the whole study: Sources were T cells, B-cell-depleted T cells, or PBMCs; the material itself was cDNA or gDNA.

The CDR3 spans 16 residues. Germline-derived CDR1 and CDR2 are LNHDA and SQIVND (reference sequence). The V gene lost 5 bases and the J gene lost 0 bases, with 14 bases spanning the gap. The study drew participants aged roughly 18 to 95 years from 20 to 30 US areas. Participants had their cohort set by participant-reported clinical history. The clonotype comes from a woman in her 40s with acute COVID-19. This chain links TRBV19 with TRBJ1-3, with D possibly being TRBD1 (5 bases). Sequencing was performed on PBMCs or T cells enriched from blood (not recorded which). The CDR3 reads CASSYDSLSSGNTIYF. The CDR3 DNA reads as TGTGCCAGTAGTTATGACAGCCTGAGCTCTGGAAACACCATATATTTT.